Included here is one TCR beta chain sequence, with context. TCRdb re-called the 5' RACE reads through MiXCR, storing one row per CDR3 protein. The sample has approximately 240,000 distinct CDR3 sequences, around 15% seen once; the top ten hold roughly 3.6%. This sample was included in a study of T-cell memory formation after mild COVID-19. The CDR3 loop spans 11 amino acids. Trimming stripped 8 bases from V and 5 bases from J, with 6 bases between. Germline CDR1 MNHEY, CDR2 SMNVEV (reference sequence). This clonotype originated in a man younger than 30 who had mild COVID-19 (a few samples of this study predate the infection). Cell type and time point are not known. Sequencing was carried out using PBMCs or a T cell subset sorted from them (not recorded which). The rearrangement joins TRBV27 to TRBJ2-2; D remains ambiguous. The CDR3 sequence: CASRTTGELFF. In DNA form, the CDR3 reads TGTGCCAGCCGAACGACCGGGGAGCTGTTTTTT.